Shown below are 14 T cell receptor beta chains from a single sample sequenced in a study of CD8 T cells in ankylosing spondylitis. TCRdb re-analysed the 5' RACE reads in MiXCR, keeping a single row per CDR3 protein. The sample has some 130,000 distinct CDR3 sequences, around 9% seen once. The specimen sequenced was blood, either unsorted or a sorted T cell fraction (not recorded which). These receptors originate from a male donor with ankylosing spondylitis or in good health (not recorded which).

This clonotype was recorded a few times. The chain employs TRBV12-3 or TRBV12-4 and TRBJ2-1; D gene uncertain. Between the trimmed V and J ends, which lost 6 bases and 10 bases, there was a span of 10 bases. This CDR3 is built from 11 residues. The CDR3 reads CASSPAREQFF. CDR3 DNA: TGTGCCAGCAGCCCTGCCCGGGAGCAGTTCTTC.

The chain links TRBV7-2 to TRBJ2-7; D ambiguous. Deletions cut 5 bases from V and 0 bases from J, with 11 bases between. The V gene's germline CDR1 is SGHTA and CDR2 FQGNSA. The CDR3 is made up of 14 amino acids. CDR3 nucleotide sequence: TGTGCCAGCAGCCGTGGACGTAGCTCCTACGAGCAGTACTTC. Translating it yields CASSRGRSSYEQYF.

This clonotype was counted a few times. The chain combines TRBV12-3 or TRBV12-4 with TRBJ2-5; no reliable D call. Trimming left V 5 bases short and J 2 bases short, with 6 bases between. The CDR3 runs to 12 residues. The DNA for the CDR3 is TGTGCCAGCAGTCGCTCTCAAGAGACCCAGTACTTC. It translates to CASSRSQETQYF.

This clonotype appeared many times. The rearrangement links TRBV7-2 to TRBJ2-3; no definite D call. Germline V gives CDR1 SGHTA, CDR2 FQGNSA. V was shortened by 1 base and J by 1 base, with 12 bases between the two germline ends. The CDR3 consists of 16 residues. The CDR3 DNA reads TGTGCCAGCAGCTTAGAAACGGCTTGGGGCACAGATACGCAGTATTTT. This codes for CASSLETAWGTDTQYF.

The rearrangement joins TRBV5-1 to TRBJ1-2; a weak D match, TRBD1 (6 bases). This CDR3 is built from 13 residues. V was shortened by 5 bases and J by 5 bases, with 13 bases between the two germline ends. Germline values: CDR1 SGHRS, CDR2 YFSETQ. CDR3 nucleotide sequence: TGCGCCAGCAGTTCCAGGGGAGGTTATGGCTACACCTTC. Protein sequence: CASSSRGGYGYTF.

This clonotype was counted at least ten times. V gene TRBV20-1 combines with J gene TRBJ2-7, with 7 bases fitting TRBD2. J lost 6 bases, V lost 3 bases, and 8 bases had no gene match. The CDR3 runs to 13 residues. Germline values: CDR1 DFQATT, CDR2 SNEGSKA (reference sequence). The CDR3: CSASREAPPEQYF. DNA for the CDR3: TGCAGTGCTAGTCGGGAGGCCCCTCCCGAGCAGTACTTC.

This clonotype was recorded many times. The chain is built from TRBV20-1 and TRBJ1-1, with 8 bases that match TRBD1. V was pared by 5 bases and J by 4 bases, with 3 bases of the junction left unmatched. CDR3 length: 12 amino acids. Germline values: CDR1 DFQATT, CDR2 SNEGSKA (reference sequence). This CDR3 is CSAGQGATEAFF. CDR3 DNA sequence: TGCAGTGCTGGGCAGGGGGCCACTGAAGCTTTCTTT.

This clonotype has more than one count but fewer than ten. The chain links TRBV29-1 to TRBJ2-5; maybe TRBD2 (6 bases). Deletions cut 3 bases from V and 4 bases from J, with 12 bases between. The length of the CDR3 is 13 residues. CDR1 is SQVTM and CDR2 is ANQGSEA in the germline V gene. The CDR3 DNA reads as TGCAGCGTTGATACGGAGGGTTTAGAGACCCAGTACTTC. Protein sequence: CSVDTEGLETQYF.

This clonotype was counted ten times or more. This chain uses TRBV20-1 with TRBJ2-1; D is uncertain. The CDR3 has 14 residues. Trimming removed 4 bases from V and 4 bases from J, with 14 bases in between. CDR1 is DFQATT and CDR2 is SNEGSKA in the germline V gene (reference sequence). CDR3 in DNA: TGCAGTGCTAATCCGGGCCAGATTTACAATGAGCAGTTCTTC. Translated, it gives CSANPGQIYNEQFF.

In its sample, this clonotype was seen many times. The V call is TRBV25-1, the J call TRBJ2-1; D remains unclear. This CDR3 has 14 amino acids. The ends were cut back, 4 bases at V and 1 base at J, with 8 bases in the middle. Looked up from germline, CDR1 is MGHDK and CDR2 is SYGVNS. CDR3 in DNA: TGTGCCAGCAGTGGAGAAGGGTCCTACAATGAGCAGTTCTTC. Translated, it gives CASSGEGSYNEQFF.

This clonotype was seen at least ten times. V usage is TRBV7-2 and J usage is TRBJ2-3, with no clear D. The CDR3 is 14 amino acids. V shed 2 bases and J shed 2 bases, with 8 bases lying between them. Germline CDR1 is SGHTA and CDR2 is FQGNSA. The CDR3 coding sequence is TGTGCCAGCAGCTTACCGTCTAACACAGATACGCAGTATTTT. It translates to CASSLPSNTDTQYF.

V gene TRBV20-1 combines with J gene TRBJ2-1; D is possibly TRBD1 or TRBD2 (5 bases each). This CDR3 contains 14 residues. Trimming shortened V by 3 bases and J by 2 bases, and 11 bases separated the two germline ends. In germline, CDR1 is DFQATT, CDR2 SNEGSKA (reference sequence). The CDR3 spells CSASRDHAYNEQFF. The DNA for the CDR3 is TGCAGTGCTAGCCGGGACCATGCCTACAATGAGCAGTTCTTC.

Many counts were recorded for this clonotype. The rearrangement links TRBV20-1 to TRBJ2-2; D call uncertain. Germline CDR1 DFQATT, CDR2 SNEGSKA (reference sequence). The CDR3 consists of 14 residues. V was trimmed by 0 bases and J by 8 bases, leaving 13 bases between them. Here the CDR3 reads CSAREDGRVGELFF. CDR3 in DNA: TGCAGTGCTAGAGAAGACGGAAGAGTAGGGGAGCTGTTTTTT.

CDR3 nucleotide sequence: TGCGCCAGCAGCAAGGGAGTTCAGGAGACCCAGTACTTC. Its protein product is CASSKGVQETQYF. The chain combines TRBV5-1 with TRBJ2-5; D might be TRBD2 (5 bases). Germline CDR1 is SGHRS and CDR2 is YFSETQ. Trimming pared 4 bases from V and 5 bases from J, leaving 12 bases between. The length of the CDR3 is 13 residues.